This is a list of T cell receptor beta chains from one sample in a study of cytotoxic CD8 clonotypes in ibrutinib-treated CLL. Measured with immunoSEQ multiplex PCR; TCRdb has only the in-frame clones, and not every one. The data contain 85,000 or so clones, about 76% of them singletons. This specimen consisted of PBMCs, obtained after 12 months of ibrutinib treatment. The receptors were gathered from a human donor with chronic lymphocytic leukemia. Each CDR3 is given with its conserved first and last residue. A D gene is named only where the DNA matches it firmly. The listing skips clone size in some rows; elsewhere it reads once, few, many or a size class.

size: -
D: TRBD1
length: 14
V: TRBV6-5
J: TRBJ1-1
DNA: TGTGCCAGCAGCACGGACAGGGGGACCCAAGAAGCTTTCTTT
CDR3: CASSTDRGTQEAFF

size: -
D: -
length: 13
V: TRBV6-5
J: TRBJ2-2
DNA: TGTGCCAGCAGTTCAAATTACCACGGGGAGCTGTTTTTT
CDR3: CASSSNYHGELFF

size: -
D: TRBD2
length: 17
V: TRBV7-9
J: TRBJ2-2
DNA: TGTGCCAGCAGCTTAGTGCGAGCGGGAAGGAACACCGGGGAGCTGTTTTTT
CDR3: CASSLVRAGRNTGELFF

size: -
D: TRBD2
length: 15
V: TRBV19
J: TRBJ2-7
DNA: TGTGCCAGTAGTATGGGAGGGGCCTACTCCTACGAGCAGTACTTC
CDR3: CASSMGGAYSYEQYF

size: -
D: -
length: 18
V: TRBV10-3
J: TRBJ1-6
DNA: TGTGCCATCAGTGAGGCCCCCCCTGCAGGGGACTATAATTCACCCCTCCACTTT
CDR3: CAISEAPPAGDYNSPLHF

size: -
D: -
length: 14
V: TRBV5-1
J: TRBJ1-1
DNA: TGCGCCAGCAGCTTGGAGGGTAGGGGCACTGAAGCTTTCTTT
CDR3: CASSLEGRGTEAFF

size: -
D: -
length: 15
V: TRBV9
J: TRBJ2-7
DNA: TGTGCCAGCAGTGCCGGGGACTGGTCCTCCTACGAGCAGTACTTC
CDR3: CASSAGDWSSYEQYF

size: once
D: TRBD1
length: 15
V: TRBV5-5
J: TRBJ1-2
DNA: TGTGCCAGCAGCTTGTTTGGGACAGGGACCTATGGCTACACCTTC
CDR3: CASSLFGTGTYGYTF

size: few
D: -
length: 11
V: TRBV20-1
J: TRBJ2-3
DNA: TGCAGTGCCGAACTAGCAGATACGCAGTATTTT
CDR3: CSAELADTQYF

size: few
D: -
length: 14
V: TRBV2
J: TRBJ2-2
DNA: TGTGCCAGCAGCGCTACTAGTGGGGCCGGGGAGCTGTTTTTT
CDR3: CASSATSGAGELFF

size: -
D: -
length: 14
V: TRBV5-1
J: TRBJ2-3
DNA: TGCGCCAGCAGCTTGGACTACCGTGGAGATACGCAGTATTTT
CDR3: CASSLDYRGDTQYF

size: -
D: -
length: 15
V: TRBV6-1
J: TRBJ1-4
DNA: TGTGCCAGCAGTGAGGGGGGGCCCCAAAATGAAAAACTGTTTTTT
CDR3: CASSEGGPQNEKLFF

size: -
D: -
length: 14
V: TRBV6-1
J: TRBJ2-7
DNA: TGTGCCAGCACCCCCGCCCCAGAAACCTACGAGCAGTACTTC
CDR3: CASTPAPETYEQYF

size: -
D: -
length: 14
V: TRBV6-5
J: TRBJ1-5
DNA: TGTGCCAGCAGGGGAGGGGCAAGGAATCAGCCCCAGCATTTT
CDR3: CASRGGARNQPQHF

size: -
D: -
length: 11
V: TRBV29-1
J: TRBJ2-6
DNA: TGCAGCGTCCGTGGGACCAACGTCCTGACTTTC
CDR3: CSVRGTNVLTF

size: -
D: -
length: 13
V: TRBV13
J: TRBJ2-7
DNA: TGTGCCAGCAGCTCGACGCAGATCTACGAGCAGTACTTC
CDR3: CASSSTQIYEQYF